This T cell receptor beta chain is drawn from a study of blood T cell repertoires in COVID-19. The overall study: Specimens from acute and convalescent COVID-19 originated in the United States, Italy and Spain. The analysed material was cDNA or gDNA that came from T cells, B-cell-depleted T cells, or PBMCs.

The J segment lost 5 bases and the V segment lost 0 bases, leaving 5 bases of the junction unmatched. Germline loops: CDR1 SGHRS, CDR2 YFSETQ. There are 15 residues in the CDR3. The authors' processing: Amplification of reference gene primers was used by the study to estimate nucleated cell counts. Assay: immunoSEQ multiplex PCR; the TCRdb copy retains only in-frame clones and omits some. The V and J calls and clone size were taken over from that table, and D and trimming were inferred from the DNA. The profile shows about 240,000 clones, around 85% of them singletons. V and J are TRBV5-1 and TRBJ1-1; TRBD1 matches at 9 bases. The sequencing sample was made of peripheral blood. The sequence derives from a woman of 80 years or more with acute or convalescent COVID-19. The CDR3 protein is CASSLATGGGTEAFF. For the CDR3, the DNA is TGCGCCAGCAGCTTGGCTACAGGGGGCGGTACTGAAGCTTTCTTT.